This is a list of T cell receptor beta chains from one sample in a study of identical twins. MiXCR, run by TCRdb on the 5' RACE reads, gives a single entry per CDR3 protein. The sample lists 500,000 or so distinct CDR3 sequences, approximately 22% occurring once. A further study also used this sample, focusing on T cells expressing NK-cell markers.

The specimen sequenced was CD4+ T cells sorted from blood. These TCRs come from a woman aged 18-29 years in good health. Both conserved end residues are part of each CDR3. The D gene is left open where the match is weak. Clone size is shown for a subset of rows, as once, few, many or a class of expanded clone.

size | D | J | V | DNA | CDR3
many | TRBD1 | TRBJ2-7 | TRBV3-1 | TGTGCCAGCTCACCAAGGACAGGGGACTACGAGCAGTACTTC | CASSPRTGDYEQYF
few | . | TRBJ2-7 | TRBV20-1 | TGCAGTGCCAAATGGGACACCACCTACGAGCAGTACTTC | CSAKWDTTYEQYF
. | . | TRBJ2-7 | TRBV6-5 | TGTGCCAGCAGTTACTCGAGGTTCGGGGCCTCAGCCTACGAGCAGTACTTC | CASSYSRFGASAYEQYF
few | TRBD2 | TRBJ2-3 | TRBV7-2 | TGTGCCAGCAGCATGACTAGCGGGAGAGAAGATACGCAGTATTTT | CASSMTSGREDTQYF
. | . | TRBJ2-7 | TRBV11-2 | TGTGCCAGCAGCTTAGGGGGAATGACAGGATCCTACGAGCAGTACTTC | CASSLGGMTGSYEQYF
few | TRBD2 | TRBJ2-2 | TRBV18 | TGTGCCAGCTCACCGGGAGGGGCCACCGGGGAGCTGTTTTTT | CASSPGGATGELFF
few | . | TRBJ2-5 | TRBV12-3/TRBV12-4 | TGTGCCAGCAGTTTTCTGGGTTACAGGGTAAAAGAGACCCAGTACTTC | CASSFLGYRVKETQYF
. | TRBD1 | TRBJ2-1 | TRBV12-3/TRBV12-4 | TGTGCCAGCAGTCTACGACAGGGCTCCTACAATGAGCAGTTCTTC | CASSLRQGSYNEQFF
few | TRBD1 | TRBJ1-2 | TRBV29-1 | TGCAGCGTGCGACAGGGGGACGGCTACACCTTC | CSVRQGDGYTF
many | TRBD2 | TRBJ2-2 | TRBV4-3 | TGCGCCAGCAGCCAAGATACGCGGCTAGCGGGAGGTGCCCCGGAGCTGTTTTTT | CASSQDTRLAGGAPELFF
few | . | TRBJ1-3 | TRBV20-1 | TGCAGTGCTAGTGGGGCCTCTGGAAACACCATATATTTT | CSASGASGNTIYF
. | TRBD1 | TRBJ1-5 | TRBV6-1 | TGTGCCAGCAGCCGAGACAGGGATACCAATCAGACCCAGCATTTT | CASSRDRDTNQTQHF
few | TRBD1 | TRBJ2-5 | TRBV6-1 | TGTGCCAGCGACAGGGACCAAGAGACCCAGTACTTC | CASDRDQETQYF
few | . | TRBJ2-3 | TRBV12-3/TRBV12-4 | TGTGCCAGCAGCTACGTTCCCCCGAGCGATACGCAGTATTTT | CASSYVPPSDTQYF
. | TRBD2 | TRBJ2-2 | TRBV7-2 | TGTGCCAGCAGCCTTAGCGGGGGCTACACCGGGGAGCTGTTTTTT | CASSLSGGYTGELFF
few | . | TRBJ2-3 | TRBV15 | TGTGCCACCAGCAGGGAGTACACAGATACGCAGTATTTT | CATSREYTDTQYF